This T cell receptor beta chain was recovered during a study of vaccination and CD4 T cells after COVID-19. In the study overall: The peptides that stimulated the cells were overlapping spike peptides from SARS-CoV-2, HCoV-NL63, HCoV-OC43 and HCoV-229E.

Treatment specified: approximately 9-day PBMC culture with coronavirus spike peptide pools or control peptides (ViraFEST assay). Those CD4+ T cells from the unexposed donor predate the COVID-19 pandemic (2011-2018). Researchers challenged CD4+ T cells from unexposed donors with SARS-CoV-2 S/N and four cold-coronavirus spikes, cells permitting. Worth noting for this clonotype: The target antigen is unknown.

The V and J ends lost 0 bases and 4 bases respectively, with 6 bases between them. This CDR3 spans 14 amino acids. Looked up from germline, CDR1 is SEHNR and CDR2 is FQNEAQ (reference sequence). Cultured CD4+ T-cell DNA underwent Oncomine TCR Beta short-read sequencing. MiXCR was run by TCRdb on the PCR reads, yielding one entry per CDR3 protein. The top ten hold 25% to 30% of the sample, which has about 5,900 distinct CDR3 sequences, 34% seen once. Study-level findings and limits: The study found median SARS-CoV-2-reactive clonotypes rising from about 22 to 38, not significantly.

This receptor was obtained from a human donor in good health. J is TRBJ2-2 and V is TRBV7-9, with a weak D call TRBD2 (5 bases). Sequencing used CD4+ T cells from blood, cultured in vitro. CDR3 DNA: TGTGCCAGCAGCTTAGCGGGGAGCACCGGGGAGCTGTTTTTT. Translation gives CASSLAGSTGELFF. The entire variable domain, with the rest obtained from reference TRBV7-9 and TRBJ2-2, is as follows: DTGVSQNPRHKITKRGQNVTFRCDPISEHNRLYWYRQTLGQGPEFLTYFQNEAQLEKSRLLSDRFSAERPKGSFSTLEIQRTEQGDSAMYLCASSLAGSTGELFFGEGSRLTVL.